The rows below give T cell receptor beta chains drawn from one sample of a study of blood T cell repertoires in COVID-19. Sequenced by immunoSEQ multiplex PCR; TCRdb stores in-frame clones only, minus some. This table holds approximately 300,000 clones, 75% to 90% found once. Sequenced: PBMCs or T cells enriched from blood (not recorded which). These receptors originate from a woman aged 30 to 39 who had been exposed to COVID-19. Both conserved end residues are part of each CDR3. Fields, in order: V gene, D gene, J gene, clone size, CDR3 protein, CDR3 DNA. A D gene is named only where the DNA matches it firmly. The size of a clone is reported for some rows only, either as once, few or many, or as a class for expanded clones.

TRBV4-1	.	TRBJ1-6	.	CASSQDPVGQLNSPLHF	TGCGCCAGCAGCCAAGATCCAGTAGGACAGTTGAATTCACCCCTCCACTTT
TRBV6-5	.	TRBJ2-7	.	CASSYSMGQQYF	TGTGCCAGCAGTTACTCAATGGGGCAGCAGTACTTC
TRBV28	.	TRBJ1-1	few	CASTKWGGDGTEAFF	TGTGCCAGCACTAAATGGGGGGGTGATGGTACTGAAGCTTTCTTT
TRBV24-1	.	TRBJ1-1	.	CATSLAGHTEAFF	TGTGCCACCAGTCTTGCGGGCCACACTGAAGCTTTCTTT
TRBV19	.	TRBJ2-3	.	CASSIGAARMSDTQYF	TGTGCCAGTAGTATAGGGGCAGCCCGGATGTCAGATACGCAGTATTTT
TRBV5-1	.	TRBJ2-7	.	CASSPAAGLSYEQYF	TGCGCCAGCAGCCCTGCGGCAGGGCTCTCCTACGAGCAGTACTTC
TRBV25-1	.	TRBJ1-6	.	CASSSPPGYSPLHF	TGTGCCAGCAGCTCCCCGCCAGGGTATTCACCCCTCCACTTT
TRBV19	.	TRBJ2-1	.	CASSIVGDRRNEQFF	TGTGCCAGTAGTATCGTCGGAGACAGGAGGAATGAGCAGTTCTTC
TRBV2	.	TRBJ1-3	.	CASNPTADSGNTIYF	TGTGCCAGCAATCCGACCGCGGACTCTGGAAACACCATATATTTT
TRBV20-1	TRBD1	TRBJ1-2	once	CSAGQGLVTF	TGCAGTGCTGGACAGGGTTTGGTCACCTTC
TRBV15	.	TRBJ1-3	.	CATSREEDTIYF	TGTGCCACCAGCCGCGAAGAGGACACCATATATTTT
TRBV7-3	.	TRBJ2-2	.	CASSLKPHGASAQLWNTGELFF	TGTGCCAGCAGCTTAAAACCCCATGGGGCTAGCGCGCAGCTATGGAACACCGGGGAGCTGTTTTTT
TRBV19	TRBD2	TRBJ2-7	.	CASSYGLAGASYEQYF	TGTGCCAGTAGTTACGGACTAGCGGGAGCCTCCTACGAGCAGTACTTC
TRBV15	.	TRBJ2-6	.	CATSVPGFGANVLTF	TGTGCCACCAGCGTACCAGGGTTTGGGGCCAACGTCCTGACTTTC
TRBV28	TRBD1	TRBJ1-4	.	CASSFPRTGGTNEKLFF	TGTGCCAGCAGTTTCCCCCGGACAGGGGGCACTAATGAAAAACTGTTTTTT
TRBV19	.	TRBJ2-1	.	CASSSGVRGYNEQFF	TGTGCCAGCTCATCCGGGGTTAGGGGGTACAATGAGCAGTTCTTC
TRBV28	TRBD1	TRBJ1-2	.	CASSLHGQGDYGYTF	TGTGCCAGCAGTTTACACGGCCAGGGGGACTATGGCTACACCTTC
TRBV19	TRBD1	TRBJ1-1	few	CASSIDRDTEAFF	TGTGCCAGTAGTATTGACAGGGACACTGAAGCTTTCTTT
TRBV18	TRBD1	TRBJ1-1	.	CASSPGTGGLMNTEAFF	TGTGCCAGCTCACCAGGGACAGGGGGCCTCATGAACACTGAAGCTTTCTTT
TRBV2	.	TRBJ1-3	.	CASSSPGNTIYF	TGTGCCAGCAGCAGTCCTGGAAACACCATATATTTT
TRBV23-1	.	TRBJ2-7	.	CASSPNRSTSSSPLYEQYF	TGCGCCAGCAGCCCGAACAGGTCCACTAGCTCCTCGCCCCTCTACGAGCAGTACTTC
TRBV7-9	TRBD1	TRBJ2-2	.	CASTGTGVTGELFF	TGTGCCAGCACCGGGACAGGGGTAACCGGGGAGCTGTTTTTT
TRBV28	TRBD1	TRBJ2-1	.	CASSSGTGIYEQFF	TGTGCCAGCAGTTCCGGGACAGGGATCTATGAGCAGTTCTTC
TRBV7-9	.	TRBJ1-3	.	CASSSGVDSGNTIYF	TGTGCCAGCAGCTCAGGGGTCGACTCTGGAAACACCATATATTTT
TRBV6-5	.	TRBJ1-5	.	CASRRQNQPQHF	TGTGCCAGCAGGAGACAGAATCAGCCCCAGCATTTT
TRBV21-1	.	TRBJ2-5	few	CASSNPLAGGYQETQYF	TGTGCCAGCAGCAACCCTCTAGCGGGGGGTTACCAAGAGACCCAGTACTTC
TRBV9	.	TRBJ2-7	.	CASSLRSRSEYYEQYF	TGTGCCAGCAGCTTAAGGTCCCGCAGCGAGTACTACGAGCAGTACTTC
TRBV7-2	TRBD2	TRBJ2-1	.	CASSLAGLAGDEQFF	TGTGCCAGCAGCTTAGCGGGACTAGCGGGGGATGAGCAGTTCTTC